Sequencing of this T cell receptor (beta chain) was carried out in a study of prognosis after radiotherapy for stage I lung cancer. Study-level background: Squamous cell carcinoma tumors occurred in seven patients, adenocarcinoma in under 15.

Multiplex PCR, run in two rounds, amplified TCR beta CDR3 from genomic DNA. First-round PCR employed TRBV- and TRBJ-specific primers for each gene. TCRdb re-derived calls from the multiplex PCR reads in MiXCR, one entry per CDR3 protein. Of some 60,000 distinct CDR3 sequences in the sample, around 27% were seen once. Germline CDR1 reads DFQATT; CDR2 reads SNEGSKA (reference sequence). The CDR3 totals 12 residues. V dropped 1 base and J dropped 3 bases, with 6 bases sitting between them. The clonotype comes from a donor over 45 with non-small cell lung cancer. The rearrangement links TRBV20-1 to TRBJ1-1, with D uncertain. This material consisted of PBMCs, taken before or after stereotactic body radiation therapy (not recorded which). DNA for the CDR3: TGCAGTGCTAGAGGTAGGGACACTGAAGCTTTCTTT. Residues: CSARGRDTEAFF.